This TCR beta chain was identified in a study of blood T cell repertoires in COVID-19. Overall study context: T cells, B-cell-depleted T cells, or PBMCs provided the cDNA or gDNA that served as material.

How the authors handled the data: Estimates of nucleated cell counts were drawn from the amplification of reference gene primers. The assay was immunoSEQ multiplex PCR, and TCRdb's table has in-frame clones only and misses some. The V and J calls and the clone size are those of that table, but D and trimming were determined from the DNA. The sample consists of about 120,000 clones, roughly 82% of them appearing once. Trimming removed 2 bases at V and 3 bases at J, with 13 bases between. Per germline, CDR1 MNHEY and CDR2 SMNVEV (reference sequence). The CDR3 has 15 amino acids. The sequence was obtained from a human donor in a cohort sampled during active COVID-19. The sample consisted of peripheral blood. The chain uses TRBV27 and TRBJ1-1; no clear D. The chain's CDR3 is CASSLSAGRDTEAFF. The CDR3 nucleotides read TGTGCCAGCAGTTTAAGTGCGGGCAGAGACACTGAAGCTTTCTTT.